A single sample gave rise to the 17 T cell receptor beta chains below, sequenced in a study of CD4+ T cells in melanoma. TCRdb's table, derived via immunoSEQ multiplex PCR, lists solely in-frame clones and lacks some. This table has over 7,500 clones, more than 65% appearing once. The specimen sequenced was peripheral blood. Receptor source: a human donor with melanoma.

This clone has just one count. This chain links TRBV4-2 with TRBJ2-7; D uncertain. The V end lost 0 bases, the J end lost 1 base, and 7 bases lay between the germline ends. Germline loops: CDR1 LGHNA, CDR2 YNFKEQ. The CDR3 extends over 14 amino acids. Here the CDR3 DNA reads TGTGCCAGCAGCCAAGATCCCGGGTCCTACGAGCAGTACTTC. It is translated as CASSQDPGSYEQYF.

This clone has more than one count but fewer than ten. V gene TRBV29-1 combines with J gene TRBJ1-1, with D possibly TRBD1 on 6 matching bases. This CDR3 is built from 14 residues. The V end was cut by 5 bases, the J end by 2 bases, with 15 bases between. Germline assignment: CDR1 SQVTM and CDR2 ANQGSEA. In DNA form, the CDR3 reads TGCAGCGTTTCAAAGGGGGGGGCAAACACTGAAGCTTTCTTT. It is translated as CSVSKGGANTEAFF.

This clone is labeled medium-sized. For the CDR3, the DNA is TGCAGCGTTGTGGGACAGGATGGCTATGGCTACACCTTC. Translated: CSVVGQDGYGYTF. The V gene is TRBV29-1, the J gene TRBJ1-2; 8 nucleotides align to TRBD1. Germline CDR1 reads SQVTM; CDR2 reads ANQGSEA. CDR3 length: 13 amino acids. The J segment lost 4 bases and the V segment lost 4 bases, leaving 5 bases of the junction unmatched.

The chain couples TRBV5-8 to TRBJ2-1, with D tentatively TRBD1 (6 bases). The CDR3 is 12 amino acids. The germline gives CDR1 SGHTS, CDR2 YDEGEE. Deletions cut 9 bases from V and 6 bases from J, with 13 bases between. The chain's CDR3 is CAKVGQFNEQFF. The CDR3 coding sequence is TGTGCCAAGGTGGGACAATTCAATGAGCAGTTCTTC.

V gene TRBV10-3 combines with J gene TRBJ2-3, with TRBD1 matching 11 bases. The CDR3 length is 14 residues. CDR1 is ENHRY and CDR2 is SYGVKD in the germline V gene. Trimming took 9 bases from V and 4 from J; bases not matched to a gene: 6. This CDR3 is CAIGGGQGADTQYF. In nucleotides, the CDR3 is TGTGCCATTGGGGGGGGACAGGGGGCAGATACGCAGTATTTT.

The chain carries TRBV11-2 and TRBJ1-6; 8 bases are shared with TRBD1. There are 15 residues in the CDR3. Germline V CDR1 and CDR2: SGHAT, FQNNGV. Trimming removed 1 base from V and 6 bases from J; junction bases left unmatched: 2. CDR3 protein: CASSLGTGFNSPLHF. The CDR3 region has the DNA TGTGCCAGCAGCTTAGGGACAGGGTTTAATTCACCCCTCCACTTT.

This clone was observed a few times. This chain uses TRBV27 with TRBJ1-2, with D perhaps matching TRBD1 (6 bases). V lost 5 bases and J lost 8, with 12 bases in between. The germline V gene encodes CDR1 MNHEY and CDR2 SMNVEV (reference sequence). This CDR3 spans 12 amino acids. CDR3: CASSNSRGGYTF. The CDR3 DNA reads TGTGCCAGCAGTAACTCCAGGGGAGGCTACACCTTC.

The chain combines TRBV11-3 with TRBJ2-2; D is possibly TRBD1 (6 bases). Germline-derived CDR1 and CDR2 are SGHNT and YENEEA. V lost 5 bases to trimming and J lost 5 bases, with 12 bases between them. The CDR3 is 14 amino acids. The CDR3 DNA reads TGTGCCAGCAGCCAGGGACACCTGACCGGGGAGCTGTTTTTT. This codes for CASSQGHLTGELFF.

The CDR3 region has the DNA TGTGCCAGCAGCAAGGACGGACTCTACACCTTC. This codes for CASSKDGLYTF. The chain combines TRBV11-2 with TRBJ1-2; no clear D. The CDR3 runs to 11 residues. V was trimmed by 5 bases and J by 10 bases, leaving 11 bases between them. The germline V gene encodes CDR1 SGHAT and CDR2 FQNNGV.

The gene calls are TRBV13 and TRBJ2-7; TRBD1 might be the D (5 bases). The germline CDR1 and CDR2 sequences are PRHDT and FYEKMQ (reference sequence). The V gene lost 0 bases and the J gene lost 1 base, with 7 bases spanning the gap. The CDR3 has 14 residues. CDR3 bases: TGTGCCAGCAGCTTAGGTGACAGTTCCTACGAGCAGTACTTC. This gives the protein CASSLGDSSYEQYF.

The chain links TRBV6-6 to TRBJ2-1; a possible D gene is TRBD1 (6 bases). Germline V lookup: CDR1 MNHNY, CDR2 SVGAGI (reference sequence). The CDR3 has 12 amino acids. V lost 4 bases, J lost 9 bases, and 10 bases lay in between. The CDR3: CASSSTQGEQFF. In DNA form, the CDR3 reads TGTGCCAGCAGTTCTACACAGGGTGAGCAGTTCTTC.

V usage is TRBV4-1 and J usage is TRBJ1-2; 11 bases map to TRBD1. V was clipped by 0 bases and J by 7 bases; unmatched bases: 10. The CDR3 covers 17 residues. The V gene's germline CDR1 is MGHRA and CDR2 YSYEKL. The CDR3 DNA is TGCGCCAGCAGCCAAGATCTAGGGACAGGGGGATCGGCTGGCTACACCTTC. This gives the protein CASSQDLGTGGSAGYTF.

The chain employs TRBV5-1 and TRBJ1-3; maybe TRBD1 (6 bases). V lost 4 bases and J 0 bases, leaving 23 bases between the germline ends. The length of the CDR3 is 19 residues. The germline gives CDR1 SGHRS, CDR2 YFSETQ. CDR3 sequence: CASSQALQGFGGSGNTIYF. CDR3 nucleotides: TGCGCCAGCAGCCAAGCCCTACAGGGTTTTGGCGGCTCTGGAAACACCATATATTTT.

In DNA form, the CDR3 reads TGCGCCAGCAGCCACACAGCGGGGGTCCTTTACAATGAGCAGTTCTTC. Encoded protein: CASSHTAGVLYNEQFF. The rearrangement uses TRBV4-1 and TRBJ2-1, with TRBD2 matching 8 bases. V was pared by 3 bases and J by 4 bases, with 8 bases of the junction left unmatched. Germline assignment: CDR1 MGHRA and CDR2 YSYEKL. The CDR3 sequence is 16 residues long.

The chain has TRBV30 and TRBJ1-1; D gene uncertain. The CDR3 is 13 amino acids. Trimming pared 2 bases from V and 3 bases from J, leaving 10 bases between. Germline V gene lookup returns CDR1 GTSNPN and CDR2 SVGIG (reference sequence). The CDR3 DNA reads as TGTGCCTGGAGTTCCGGTAGGGACACTGAAGCTTTCTTT. Its translation is CAWSSGRDTEAFF.

A remark on this clone: Distinct nucleotide sequences in the sample also encode this CDR3. The V and J genes are TRBV7-9 and TRBJ1-6, with a possible D match to TRBD1 (6 bases). V lost 4 bases and J lost 7, with 11 bases in between. CDR1 and CDR2 (germline): SEHNR, FQNEAQ (reference sequence). This CDR3 region has 14 residues. The CDR3 here is CASSSTGRNSPLHF. CDR3 DNA: TGTGCCAGCAGCTCTACAGGGAGGAATTCACCCCTCCACTTT.

This clone occurred once. The V call is TRBV6-5, the J call TRBJ1-4, with D tentatively TRBD1 (5 bases). Per germline, CDR1 MNHEY and CDR2 SVGAGI. V shed 0 bases and J shed 10 bases, with 9 bases lying between them. The CDR3 contains 13 residues. CDR3 in amino acids: CASSYSSGGKLFF. The DNA of the CDR3 is TGTGCCAGCAGTTACTCGAGTGGGGGAAAACTGTTTTTT.